This TCR beta chain comes out of a study of T cell repertoires in cytomegalovirus infection. Broader study findings: Dominating the ex vivo response were HLA-C-restricted CMV-specific TCR beta clonotypes.

With respect to this clonotype: The antigen remains undetermined.

Each CDR3 protein gets one entry after TCRdb re-called the reads with MiXCR. The data show hundreds of thousands of distinct CDR3 sequences, about 33% seen once. The clonotype comes from a human donor in good health (CMV status not recorded). Some clones in this sample may be carry-over from other donors' samples. The input for sequencing was cultured CD8+ T cells from PBMCs, taken from culture after CMV antigen stimulation.

The CDR3, as DNA: TGTGCCAGCAGTCCCTTCACCGCAGGGGAGGAGACTGAAGCTTTCTTT. Translated: CASSPFTAGEETEAFF. The V gene is TRBV12-3 or TRBV12-4, the J gene TRBJ1-1; D may be TRBD1 (6 bases). The CDR3 length is 16 residues. Trimming cost V 5 bases and J 5 bases, with 21 bases left between them.